This TCR beta chain appears in the sequencing data of a study of T cell responses to AZD1222 COVID-19 vaccine. General study points: Receipt of two AZD1222 doses was followed by a rise in Spike-specific TCR breadth and depth. The number of AZD1222 recipients seropositive at baseline was only six. A mostly white British donor set with more females was recruited, and clonal diversity was possibly underestimated.

Remarks on this clone: Its antigen remains unknown.

CDR3 length: 13 residues. V gave up 6 bases and J gave up 4 bases, with 12 bases separating them. CDR1 is MRHNA, CDR2 SNTAGT, per germline. Assay used: immunoSEQ multiplex PCR; TCRdb lists only in-frame clones, some missing. The table lists some 200,000 clones, approximately 90% of them singletons, with approximately 1.6% in the top ten. The chain employs TRBV6-4 and TRBJ1-1; D might be TRBD1 (5 bases). The sample was peripheral blood, taken 28 days after the second AZD1222 dose. The source of this sequence is an adult who received the AZD1222 COVID-19 vaccine. CDR3 nucleotides: TGTGCCAGCAGCCCCGGGGGAGGCACTGAAGCTTTCTTT. This codes for CASSPGGGTEAFF.